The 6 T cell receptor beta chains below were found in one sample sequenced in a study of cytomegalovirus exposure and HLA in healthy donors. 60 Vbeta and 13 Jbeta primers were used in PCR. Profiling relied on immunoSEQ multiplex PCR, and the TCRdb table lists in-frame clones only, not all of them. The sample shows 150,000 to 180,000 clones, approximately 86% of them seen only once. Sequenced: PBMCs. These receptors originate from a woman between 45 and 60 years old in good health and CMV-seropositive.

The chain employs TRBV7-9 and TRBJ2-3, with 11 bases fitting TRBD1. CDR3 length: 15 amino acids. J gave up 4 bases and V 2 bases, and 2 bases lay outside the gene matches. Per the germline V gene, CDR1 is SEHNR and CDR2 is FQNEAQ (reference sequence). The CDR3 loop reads CASSLRGQGADTQYF. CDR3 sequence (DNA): TGTGCCAGCAGCTTAAGGGGACAGGGGGCAGATACGCAGTATTTT. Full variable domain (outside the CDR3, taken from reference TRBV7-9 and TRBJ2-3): DTGVSQNPRHKITKRGQNVTFRCDPISEHNRLYWYRQTLGQGPEFLTYFQNEAQLEKSRLLSDRFSAERPKGSFSTLEIQRTEQGDSAMYLCASSLRGQGADTQYFGPGTRLTVL.

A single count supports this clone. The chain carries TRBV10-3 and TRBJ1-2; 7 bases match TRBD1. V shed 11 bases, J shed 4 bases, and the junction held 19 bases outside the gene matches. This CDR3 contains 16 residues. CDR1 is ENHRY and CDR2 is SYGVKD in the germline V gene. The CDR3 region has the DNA TGTGCCGTTAAAGACGACAGGGTTCAACCGTTCTATGGCTACACCTTC. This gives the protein CAVKDDRVQPFYGYTF.

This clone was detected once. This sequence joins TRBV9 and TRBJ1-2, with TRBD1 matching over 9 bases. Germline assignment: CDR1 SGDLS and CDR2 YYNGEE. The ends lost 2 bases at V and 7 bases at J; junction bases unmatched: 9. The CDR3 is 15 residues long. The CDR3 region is CASSVSGTGLVGYTF. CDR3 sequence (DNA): TGTGCCAGCAGCGTCTCCGGGACAGGGTTAGTTGGCTACACCTTC.

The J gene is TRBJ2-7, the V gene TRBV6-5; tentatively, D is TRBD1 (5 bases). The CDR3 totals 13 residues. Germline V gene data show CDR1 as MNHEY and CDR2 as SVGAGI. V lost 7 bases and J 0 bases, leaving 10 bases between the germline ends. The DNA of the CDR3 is TGTGCCAGCAAAGACAGTAGCTCCTACGAGCAGTACTTC. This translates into CASKDSSSYEQYF.

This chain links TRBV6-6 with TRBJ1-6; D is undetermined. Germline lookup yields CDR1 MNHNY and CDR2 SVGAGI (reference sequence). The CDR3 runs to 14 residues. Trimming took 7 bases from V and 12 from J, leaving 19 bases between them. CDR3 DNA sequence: TGTGCCAGCACCAACGGGGATAGGATTCTACCCCTCCACTTT. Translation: CASTNGDRILPLHF.

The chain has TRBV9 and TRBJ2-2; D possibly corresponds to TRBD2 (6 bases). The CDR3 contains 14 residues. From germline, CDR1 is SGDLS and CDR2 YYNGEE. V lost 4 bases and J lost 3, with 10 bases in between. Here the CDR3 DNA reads TGTGCCAGCAGCACCGGAGGGGACACCGGGGAGCTGTTTTTT. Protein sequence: CASSTGGDTGELFF.